Only a few counts were recorded for the clone carrying this T cell receptor (beta chain). Its target is unknown. A UMI-containing oligonucleotide was joined by 3' ligation to the TCR cDNA template. Whole blood, around 2.5 ml, came from adult healthy volunteers. Unsorted total RNA, about 1 to 1000 ng, was DNase treated before reverse transcription. This CDR3 spans 14 amino acids. V was clipped by 8 bases and J by 3 bases; unmatched bases: 3. This entry is derived from a study of naive and memory T cell subsets. Study-wide results and caveats: Potentially, T cell activation and differentiation skew this RNA-based measurement.

The SP2 primer and nested alpha and beta constant region primers amplified ligated cDNA in four rounds. Blood and skin TCR RNA was reverse transcribed with alpha and beta constant primers. TCRdb re-analysed the 5' RACE reads in MiXCR, keeping a single row per CDR3 protein. Seen here are around 30,000 distinct CDR3 sequences, 15% to 20% observed once, and the top ten hold 2% to 3%. The clonotype comes from a female donor in good health. The V call is TRBV12-3 or TRBV12-4, the J call TRBJ2-1, with 11 bases that match TRBD2. The CDR3 DNA sequence: TGTGCCAGCTTGGGACTAGCGGACTACAATGAGCAGTTCTTC. Translation gives CASLGLADYNEQFF.